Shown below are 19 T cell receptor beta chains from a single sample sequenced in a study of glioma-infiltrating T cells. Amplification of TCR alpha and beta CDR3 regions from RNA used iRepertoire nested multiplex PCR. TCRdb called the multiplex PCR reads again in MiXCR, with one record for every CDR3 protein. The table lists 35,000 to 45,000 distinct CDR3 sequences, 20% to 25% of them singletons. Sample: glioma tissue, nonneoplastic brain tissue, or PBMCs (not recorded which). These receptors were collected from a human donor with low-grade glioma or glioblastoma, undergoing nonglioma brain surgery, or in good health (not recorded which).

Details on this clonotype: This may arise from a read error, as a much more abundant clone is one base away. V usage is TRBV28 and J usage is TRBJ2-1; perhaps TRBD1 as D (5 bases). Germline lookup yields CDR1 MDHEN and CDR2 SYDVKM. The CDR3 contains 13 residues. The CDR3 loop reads CAGSLLAKGEQFF. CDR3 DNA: TGTGCCGGCAGTTTATTAGCTAAGGGGGAGCAGTTCTTC.

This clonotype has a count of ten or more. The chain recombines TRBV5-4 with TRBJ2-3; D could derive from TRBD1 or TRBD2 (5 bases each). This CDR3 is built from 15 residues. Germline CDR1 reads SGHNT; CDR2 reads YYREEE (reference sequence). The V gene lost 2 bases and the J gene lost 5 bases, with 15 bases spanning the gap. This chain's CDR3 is CASSFDSGQRDTQYF. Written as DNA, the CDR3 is TGTGCCAGCAGCTTTGATTCGGGGCAAAGAGATACGCAGTATTTT.

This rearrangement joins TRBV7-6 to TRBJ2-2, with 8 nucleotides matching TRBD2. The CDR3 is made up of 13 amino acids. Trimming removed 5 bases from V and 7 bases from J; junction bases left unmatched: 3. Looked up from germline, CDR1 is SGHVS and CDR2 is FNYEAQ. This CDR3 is CASSPGGGGELFF. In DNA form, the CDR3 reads TGTGCCAGCAGCCCCGGGGGGGGCGGGGAGCTGTTTTTT.

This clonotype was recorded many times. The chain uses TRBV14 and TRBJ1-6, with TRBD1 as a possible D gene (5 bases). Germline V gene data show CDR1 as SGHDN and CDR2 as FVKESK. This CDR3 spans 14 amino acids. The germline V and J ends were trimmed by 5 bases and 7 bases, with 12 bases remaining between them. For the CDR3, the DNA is TGTGCCAGCAGCAGGGACCAGAGAAATTCACCCCTCCACTTT. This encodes CASSRDQRNSPLHF.

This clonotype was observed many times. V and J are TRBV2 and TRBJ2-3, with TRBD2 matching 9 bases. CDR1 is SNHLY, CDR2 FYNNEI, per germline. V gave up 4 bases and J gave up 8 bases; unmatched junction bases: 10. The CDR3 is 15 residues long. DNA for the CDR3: TGTGCCAGCAGTGTTGCTAGCGGGGCACCAGTTACGCAGTATTTT. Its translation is CASSVASGAPVTQYF.

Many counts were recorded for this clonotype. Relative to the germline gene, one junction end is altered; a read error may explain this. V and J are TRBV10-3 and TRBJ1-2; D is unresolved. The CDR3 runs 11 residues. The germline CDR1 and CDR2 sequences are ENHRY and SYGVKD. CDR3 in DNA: TGTGCCATCAGTGAGGAGTCCAGCTTTTACTTC. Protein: CAISEESSFYF.

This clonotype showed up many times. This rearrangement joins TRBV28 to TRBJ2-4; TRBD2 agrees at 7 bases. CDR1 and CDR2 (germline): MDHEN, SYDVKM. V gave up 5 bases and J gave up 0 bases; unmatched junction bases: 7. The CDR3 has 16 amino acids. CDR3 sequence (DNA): TGTGCCAGCAGTCACCCTAGCGGAATAGCCAAAAACATTCAGTACTTC. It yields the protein CASSHPSGIAKNIQYF.

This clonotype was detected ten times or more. This CDR3 is CASTQGAATDYGYTF. CDR3 DNA: TGCGCCAGCACCCAGGGTGCTGCTACGGACTATGGCTACACCTTC. The chain has TRBV4-1 and TRBJ1-2, with D possibly being TRBD1 (5 bases). The CDR3 extends over 15 amino acids. CDR1 is MGHRA, CDR2 YSYEKL, per germline. Trimming shortened V by 7 bases and J by 3 bases, and 18 bases separated the two germline ends.

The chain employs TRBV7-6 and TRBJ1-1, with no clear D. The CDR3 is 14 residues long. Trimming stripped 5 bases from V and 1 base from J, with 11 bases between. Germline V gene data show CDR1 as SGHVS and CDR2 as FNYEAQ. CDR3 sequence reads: CASSEDPANTEAFF. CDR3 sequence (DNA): TGTGCCAGCAGCGAGGATCCCGCGAACACTGAAGCTTTCTTT.

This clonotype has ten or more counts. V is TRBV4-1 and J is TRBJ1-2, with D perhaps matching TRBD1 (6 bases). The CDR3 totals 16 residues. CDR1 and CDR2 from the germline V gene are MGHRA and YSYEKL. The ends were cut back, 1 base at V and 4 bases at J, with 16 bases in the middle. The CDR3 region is CASSQAPGAPLYGYTF. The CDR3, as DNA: TGCGCCAGCAGCCAAGCGCCAGGGGCTCCACTCTATGGCTACACCTTC.

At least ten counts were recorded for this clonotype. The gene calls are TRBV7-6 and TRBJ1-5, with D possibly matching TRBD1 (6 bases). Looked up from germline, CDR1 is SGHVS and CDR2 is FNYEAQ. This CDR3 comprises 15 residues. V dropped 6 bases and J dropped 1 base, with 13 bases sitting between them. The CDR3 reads CASSPLGGSNQPQHF. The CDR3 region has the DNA TGTGCCAGCAGTCCCTTGGGGGGCAGCAATCAGCCCCAGCATTTT.

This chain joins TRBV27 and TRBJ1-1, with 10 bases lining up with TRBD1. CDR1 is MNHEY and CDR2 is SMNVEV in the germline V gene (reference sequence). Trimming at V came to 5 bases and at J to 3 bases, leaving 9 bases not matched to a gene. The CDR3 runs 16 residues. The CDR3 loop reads CASSPPRDRGDTEAFF. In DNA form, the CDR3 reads TGTGCCAGCAGTCCCCCGCGGGACAGGGGAGACACTGAAGCTTTCTTT.

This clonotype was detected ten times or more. The CDR3: CASSLRFGSGDTDTQYF. DNA for the CDR3: TGTGCCAGCAGCTTACGGTTTGGCAGTGGGGACACAGATACGCAGTATTTT. The gene calls are TRBV7-3 and TRBJ2-3; D gene uncertain. In germline, CDR1 is SGHTA, CDR2 FQGTGA. V lost 2 bases and J 2 bases, leaving 17 bases between the germline ends. This CDR3 is 17 amino acids long.

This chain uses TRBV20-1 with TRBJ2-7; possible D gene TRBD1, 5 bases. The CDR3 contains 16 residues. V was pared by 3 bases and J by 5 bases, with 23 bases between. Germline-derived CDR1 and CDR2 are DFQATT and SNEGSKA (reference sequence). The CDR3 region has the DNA TGCAGTGCTAGCTTAATGAAAGGCCTAGGGGCCCACGAGCAGTACTTC. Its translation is CSASLMKGLGAHEQYF.

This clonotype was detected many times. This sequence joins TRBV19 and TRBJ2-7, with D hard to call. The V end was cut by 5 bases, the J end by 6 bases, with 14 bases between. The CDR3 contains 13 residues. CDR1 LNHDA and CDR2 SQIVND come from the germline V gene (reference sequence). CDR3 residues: CASSYVRWPEQYV. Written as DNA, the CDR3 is TGTGCCAGTAGTTATGTCCGTTGGCCCGAGCAGTACGTC.

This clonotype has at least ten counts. The CDR3 coding sequence is TGTGCCACCAGCTCCGACCCGGGGAGCTACGAGCAGTACTTC. This gives the protein CATSSDPGSYEQYF. The J gene is TRBJ2-7, the V gene TRBV15; the D gene is possibly TRBD2 (5 bases). The CDR3 is made up of 14 amino acids. Germline V gives CDR1 LNHNV, CDR2 YYDKDF (reference sequence). V shed 5 bases and J shed 3 bases, with 14 bases lying between them.

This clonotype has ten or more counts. The CDR3 is CARTRKGTGLNEQFF. The CDR3 bases are TGTGCCAGAACCCGCAAGGGAACGGGGCTCAATGAGCAGTTCTTC. The chain joins TRBV19 to TRBJ2-1; D may correspond to TRBD1 or TRBD2 (5 bases each). Germline CDR1 and CDR2: LNHDA and SQIVND (reference sequence). V was trimmed by 9 bases and J by 6 bases, leaving 21 bases between them. CDR3 length equals 15 residues. The complete variable domain, with remaining parts taken from reference TRBV19 and TRBJ2-1, reads DGGITQSPKYLFRKEGQNVTLSCEQNLNHDAMYWYRQDPGQGLRLIYYSQIVNDFQKGDIAEGYSVSREKKESFPLTVTSAQKNPTAFYLCARTRKGTGLNEQFFGPGTRLTVL.

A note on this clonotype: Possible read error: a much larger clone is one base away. Here the CDR3 reads CPSTLQETQYF. CDR3 DNA sequence: TGTCCCAGCACCTTACAAGAGACCCAGTACTTC. The rearrangement joins TRBV18 to TRBJ2-5; D remains ambiguous. The CDR3 is 11 residues long. Germline V gene data show CDR1 as KGHSH and CDR2 as LQKENI.

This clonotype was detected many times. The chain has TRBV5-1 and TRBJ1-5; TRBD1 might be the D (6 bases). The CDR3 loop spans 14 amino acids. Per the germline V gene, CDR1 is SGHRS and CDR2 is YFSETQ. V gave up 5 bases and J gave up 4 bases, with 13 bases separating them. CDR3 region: CASSLGGANQPQHF. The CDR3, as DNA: TGCGCCAGCAGTCTGGGGGGCGCGAATCAGCCCCAGCATTTT.